The 31 T cell receptor beta chains below were found in one sample sequenced in a study of blood T cell repertoires in COVID-19. Generated by immunoSEQ multiplex PCR, the TCRdb table keeps only in-frame clones and is missing some. The sample carries approximately 74,000 clones, approximately 90% recorded once. The sequenced material came from peripheral blood. The receptor source for this set is a woman aged 60-75 years with active COVID-19.

The V call is TRBV6-5, the J call TRBJ2-5; D is unclear. V dropped 8 bases and J dropped 7 bases, with 8 bases sitting between them. CDR1 is MNHEY and CDR2 is SVGAGI in the germline V gene. The length of the CDR3 is 10 residues. This chain's CDR3 is CASGLRTQYF. In nucleotides, the CDR3 is TGTGCCAGCGGTCTAAGGACCCAGTACTTC.

DNA of the CDR3: TGTGCCAGCTCACCACAGACAGGGCAGACTGAAAAACTGTTTTTT. This sequence encodes CASSPQTGQTEKLFF. The chain links TRBV18 to TRBJ1-4, with 7 bases fitting TRBD1. This CDR3 is 15 amino acids long. V dropped 1 base and J dropped 7; count of bases not matched to a gene: 6. Per the germline V gene, CDR1 is KGHSH and CDR2 is LQKENI.

This clone was detected once. The chain links TRBV11-2 to TRBJ1-4; a possible D gene is TRBD1 (5 bases). Deletions cut 1 base from V and 7 bases from J, with 13 bases between. The CDR3 runs 15 residues. The germline V gene encodes CDR1 SGHAT and CDR2 FQNNGV. The CDR3 bases are TGTGCCAGCAGCTTAGCCGGGACTTTGGGTGAAAAACTGTTTTTT. Translating it yields CASSLAGTLGEKLFF.

This chain joins TRBV24-1 and TRBJ2-2; TRBD2 agrees at 13 bases. Germline CDR1 KGHDR, CDR2 SFDVKD. The CDR3 loop spans 16 amino acids. With V trimmed by 4 bases and J by 5 bases, 3 bases remained unmatched. CDR3 amino acids: CATSDWTSGSTGELFF. CDR3 bases: TGTGCCACCAGTGACTGGACTAGCGGGAGTACCGGGGAGCTGTTTTTT.

The chain links TRBV30 to TRBJ1-1; 7 positions agree with TRBD1. The V gene's germline CDR1 is GTSNPN and CDR2 SVGIG (reference sequence). The length of the CDR3 is 14 residues. J lost 1 base, V lost 4 bases, and 6 bases had no gene match. The CDR3 region has the DNA TGTGCCTGGACCATACAGGGGACGAACACTGAAGCTTTCTTT. It yields the protein CAWTIQGTNTEAFF. Variable domain in full (rest from reference TRBV30 and TRBJ1-1): SQTIHQWPATLVQPVGSPLSLECTVEGTSNPNLYWYRQAAGRGLQLLFYSVGIGQISSEVPQNLSASRPQDRQFILSSKKLLLSDSGFYLCAWTIQGTNTEAFFGQGTRLTVV.

The gene calls are TRBV6-4 and TRBJ2-1; 8 nucleotides align to TRBD1. This CDR3 contains 15 residues. Germline V gene data show CDR1 as MRHNA and CDR2 as SNTAGT. After removal of 2 bases from V and 0 bases from J, the junction contained 0 bases not matched to a gene. CDR3 nucleotides: TGTGCCAGCAGTGACGGACAGGGCTCCTACAATGAGCAGTTCTTC. Translated, it gives CASSDGQGSYNEQFF.

This chain uses TRBV27 with TRBJ2-7, with 13 bases lining up with TRBD2. Per germline, CDR1 MNHEY and CDR2 SMNVEV (reference sequence). This CDR3 is built from 16 residues. The V segment lost 5 bases and the J segment 5 bases; nucleotides outside the gene matches: 9. The CDR3 sequence is CASSSLWTSGSHEQYF. CDR3 DNA sequence: TGTGCCAGCAGTAGCCTTTGGACTAGCGGGAGCCACGAGCAGTACTTC.

CDR3: CASSRGGTGFQPQHF. The DNA for the CDR3 is TGCGCCAGCAGCCGCGGAGGGACAGGGTTCCAGCCCCAGCATTTT. The chain is built from TRBV4-1 and TRBJ1-5; TRBD1 matches at 9 bases. Germline loops: CDR1 MGHRA, CDR2 YSYEKL. The CDR3 has 15 residues. Unmatched junction bases numbered 8, after V lost 4 bases and J lost 7 bases.

J is TRBJ1-5 and V is TRBV28, with TRBD1 matching 8 bases. Trimming removed 6 bases from V and 5 bases from J; junction bases left unmatched: 12. CDR3 length: 16 residues. Per germline, CDR1 MDHEN and CDR2 SYDVKM. The CDR3 region has the DNA TGTGCCAGCAGCCAGGGGGGGCAGGGGGCTTATCAGCCCCAGCATTTT. Protein: CASSQGGQGAYQPQHF.

Ten or more counts support this clone. The chain uses TRBV24-1 and TRBJ2-1, with no clear D. The V gene's germline CDR1 is KGHDR and CDR2 SFDVKD. This CDR3 has 16 residues. V lost 5 bases, J lost 3 bases, and 16 bases lay in between. The CDR3: CATSGSYRGNYNEQFF. The CDR3 bases are TGTGCCACCAGTGGGTCGTACCGAGGCAACTACAATGAGCAGTTCTTC.

The chain couples TRBV4-1 to TRBJ2-1, with 9 bases fitting TRBD2. V shed 0 bases and J 9 bases; nucleotides not matched to a gene: 12. The CDR3 is made up of 17 amino acids. CDR1 is MGHRA and CDR2 is YSYEKL in the germline V gene. CDR3 sequence: CASSQDPGSGSRGEQFF. The CDR3 nucleotides are TGCGCCAGCAGCCAAGATCCGGGTAGCGGGAGTCGAGGTGAGCAGTTCTTC.

V gene TRBV2 combines with J gene TRBJ1-2; D perhaps matches TRBD1 (5 bases). This CDR3 contains 14 residues. Germline V gene sequence: CDR1 SNHLY, CDR2 FYNNEI. Trimming cost V 6 bases and J 4 bases, with 15 bases left between them. The CDR3 loop reads CASSDQGIGYGYTF. Written as DNA, the CDR3 is TGTGCCAGCAGCGACCAGGGAATCGGCTATGGCTACACCTTC.

The genes are TRBV28 and TRBJ1-2; perhaps TRBD1 as D (6 bases). CDR3 size: 12 residues. With 8 bases removed from V and 6 bases from J, the gap between germline ends came to 13 bases. CDR1 MDHEN and CDR2 SYDVKM come from the germline V gene. CDR3 DNA sequence: TGTGCCAGCTCCCGTGGACAGAATGGCTACACCTTC. Translated: CASSRGQNGYTF.

The chain is built from TRBV19 and TRBJ2-5; 7 bases line up with TRBD1. With 7 bases clipped from V and 5 bases from J, the junction kept 19 bases outside the gene matches. The CDR3 covers 17 residues. The V gene's germline CDR1 is LNHDA and CDR2 SQIVND (reference sequence). CDR3 region: CASMGARGQPGGETQYF. DNA for the CDR3: TGTGCCAGTATGGGGGCGAGGGGACAGCCAGGTGGGGAGACCCAGTACTTC. Together with reference TRBV19 and TRBJ2-5, the CDR3 gives the full variable domain: DGGITQSPKYLFRKEGQNVTLSCEQNLNHDAMYWYRQDPGQGLRLIYYSQIVNDFQKGDIAEGYSVSREKKESFPLTVTSAQKNPTAFYLCASMGARGQPGGETQYFGPGTRLLVL.

V is TRBV5-1 and J is TRBJ2-5, with D perhaps matching TRBD2 (6 bases). Germline V gene data show CDR1 as SGHRS and CDR2 as YFSETQ. V lost 4 bases and J lost 2, with 15 bases in between. The CDR3 runs to 15 residues. CDR3 residues: CASSRDAGTQETQYF. CDR3 sequence (DNA): TGCGCCAGCAGCCGGGACGCAGGGACTCAAGAGACCCAGTACTTC.

V gene TRBV5-1 combines with J gene TRBJ2-3; TRBD2 matches 12 bases. After removal of 3 bases from V and 5 bases from J, the junction contained 7 bases not matched to a gene. CDR3 length equals 16 residues. Germline V lookup: CDR1 SGHRS, CDR2 YFSETQ. The CDR3 is CASSSTPGLAGDTQYF. The CDR3 DNA reads as TGCGCCAGCAGCTCGACTCCGGGACTAGCGGGAGATACGCAGTATTTT.

V is TRBV5-6 and J is TRBJ2-5; 8 bases agree with TRBD2. The CDR3 runs 15 residues. Germline V CDR1 and CDR2: SGHDT, YYEEEE. V lost 0 bases and J lost 5; bases outside the gene matches: 6. CDR3 region: CASSLAAGVLETQYF. The CDR3 DNA reads TGTGCCAGCAGCTTGGCAGCGGGAGTGTTGGAGACCCAGTACTTC.

The V call is TRBV19, the J call TRBJ1-5; D is possibly TRBD1 (6 bases). This CDR3 is built from 15 residues. Germline V gene lookup returns CDR1 LNHDA and CDR2 SQIVND (reference sequence). Deletions cut 3 bases from V and 2 bases from J, with 11 bases between. The CDR3 DNA sequence: TGTGCCAGTAGTATTCAGGGGTCCCGCAATCAGCCCCAGCATTTT. Encoded protein: CASSIQGSRNQPQHF. Full variable domain (rest looked up from reference TRBV19 and TRBJ1-5): DGGITQSPKYLFRKEGQNVTLSCEQNLNHDAMYWYRQDPGQGLRLIYYSQIVNDFQKGDIAEGYSVSREKKESFPLTVTSAQKNPTAFYLCASSIQGSRNQPQHFGDGTRLSIL.

The CDR3: CATRKERFAEAFF. Here the CDR3 DNA reads TGCGCCACCCGGAAGGAGAGATTTGCGGAAGCTTTCTTT. This chain uses TRBV5-1 with TRBJ1-1; D is unclear. The V and J ends lost 9 bases and 8 bases respectively, with 20 bases between them. Per the germline V gene, CDR1 is SGHRS and CDR2 is YFSETQ. The CDR3 spans 13 residues.

The V gene is TRBV7-9, the J gene TRBJ1-2; a possible D gene is TRBD1 (6 bases). Trimming pared 5 bases from V and 4 bases from J, leaving 14 bases between. This CDR3 contains 14 residues. The germline CDR1 and CDR2 sequences are SEHNR and FQNEAQ (reference sequence). CDR3 region: CASSPPGRGYGYTF. CDR3 nucleotide sequence: TGTGCCAGCAGCCCCCCTGGCAGGGGCTATGGCTACACCTTC.

In this sample, this clone turned up once. The chain links TRBV7-9 to TRBJ2-5, with D maybe TRBD1 (6 bases). The CDR3 has 11 residues. V was pared by 11 bases and J by 5 bases, with 12 bases between. Germline lookup yields CDR1 SEHNR and CDR2 FQNEAQ (reference sequence). CDR3 in amino acids: CALARGETQYF. The DNA of the CDR3 is TGTGCCCTGGCTAGGGGGGAGACCCAGTACTTC.

This clone was found once. This CDR3 is also generated by other DNA sequences in the sample. The chain recombines TRBV20-1 with TRBJ2-1, with 8 bases aligning to TRBD2. The CDR3 is made up of 13 amino acids. Germline V lookup: CDR1 DFQATT, CDR2 SNEGSKA (reference sequence). The ends lost 6 bases at V and 2 bases at J; junction bases unmatched: 3. The CDR3 coding sequence is TGCAGTGCCAGTAGCGGGACCTACAATGAGCAGTTCTTC. Its protein is CSASSGTYNEQFF.

The chain employs TRBV6-5 and TRBJ2-7; 7 nucleotides line up with TRBD1. Losses at the gene ends were 4 bases for V and 3 bases for J; bases not matched to a gene: 3. The CDR3 loop spans 13 amino acids. Germline CDR1 reads MNHEY; CDR2 reads SVGAGI. The CDR3 DNA is TGTGCCAGCAGTTGGGACAGAGTCTACGAGCAGTACTTC. It is translated as CASSWDRVYEQYF.

V gene TRBV30 combines with J gene TRBJ1-2, with a possible D match to TRBD1 (6 bases). Per germline, CDR1 GTSNPN and CDR2 SVGIG (reference sequence). Trimming took 2 bases from V and 4 from J, leaving 14 bases between them. The CDR3 loop spans 14 amino acids. CDR3 amino acids: CAWSSPGAVYGYTF. The CDR3 DNA reads as TGTGCCTGGAGTAGCCCAGGGGCGGTCTATGGCTACACCTTC.

This clone was counted a few times. Germline and junction disagree at one end, which may indicate a read error. The chain links TRBV20-1 to TRBJ2-1, with D possibly matching TRBD2 (5 bases). Germline-derived CDR1 and CDR2 are DFQATT and SNEGSKA (reference sequence). The CDR3 length is 9 residues. CDR3 nucleotide sequence: TGCAGTGCTAGAGGGGAGAGGCTCTTC. Its translation: CSARGERLF.

The V call is TRBV4-2, the J call TRBJ1-2; 9 bases fit TRBD1. The germline gives CDR1 LGHNA, CDR2 YNFKEQ. Unmatched junction bases numbered 5, after V lost 2 bases and J lost 7 bases. The CDR3 sequence is 14 residues long. CDR3 coding DNA: TGTGCCAGCAGCCAACCCGACAGGGGGACTGGCTACACCTTC. It encodes CASSQPDRGTGYTF.

The chain's CDR3 is CASTRTTAGNQPQHF. The CDR3 nucleotides read TGTGCCAGTACCCGTACAACTGCGGGCAATCAGCCCCAGCATTTT. The chain couples TRBV19 to TRBJ1-5; unclear D gene. CDR1 is LNHDA, CDR2 SQIVND, per germline (reference sequence). V lost 7 bases, J lost 2 bases, and 15 bases lay in between. This CDR3 spans 15 amino acids. Combining the CDR3 with reference TRBV19 and TRBJ1-5 gives the whole variable domain DGGITQSPKYLFRKEGQNVTLSCEQNLNHDAMYWYRQDPGQGLRLIYYSQIVNDFQKGDIAEGYSVSREKKESFPLTVTSAQKNPTAFYLCASTRTTAGNQPQHFGDGTRLSIL.

The J gene is TRBJ1-3, the V gene TRBV7-2; D is unclear. Trimming pared 4 bases from V and 0 bases from J, leaving 4 bases between. CDR1 is SGHTA and CDR2 is FQGNSA in the germline V gene. The CDR3 is made up of 13 amino acids. CDR3 residues: CASSSISGNTIYF. CDR3 nucleotides: TGTGCCAGCAGCTCAATCTCTGGAAACACCATATATTTT.

The chain recombines TRBV30 with TRBJ2-6; maybe TRBD1 (7 bases). From germline, CDR1 is GTSNPN and CDR2 SVGIG (reference sequence). The CDR3 loop spans 13 amino acids. CDR3 region: CGAGGSGANVLTF. CDR3 nucleotides: TGTGGAGCAGGGGGGTCTGGGGCCAACGTCCTGACTTTC. Full variable domain (remainder filled in from reference TRBV30 and TRBJ2-6): SQTIHQWPATLVQPVGSPLSLECTVEGTSNPNLYWYRQAAGRGLQLLFYSVGIGQISSEVPQNLSASRPQDRQFILSSKKLLLSDSGFYLCGAGGSGANVLTFGAGSRLTVL.

The rearrangement links TRBV7-2 to TRBJ2-5; the match to TRBD2 covers 10 bases. The CDR3 runs to 15 residues. J lost 5 bases, V lost 5 bases, and 8 bases had no gene match. Germline V lookup: CDR1 SGHTA, CDR2 FQGNSA. In nucleotides, the CDR3 is TGTGCCAGCAGCCCCCTAGCGGGAGTAAGGGAGACCCAGTACTTC. Residues: CASSPLAGVRETQYF.

This chain links TRBV6-1 with TRBJ2-3; 8 bases fit TRBD2. J gave up 2 bases and V 1 base, and 11 bases lay outside the gene matches. Germline V CDR1 and CDR2: MNHNS, SASEGT. The CDR3 loop spans 18 amino acids. Here the CDR3 DNA reads TGTGCCAGCAGTGAAGACAGAATAGCGGGAACAACCACAGATACGCAGTATTTT. Its translation: CASSEDRIAGTTTDTQYF.